This T cell receptor beta chain was found in a study of cytomegalovirus exposure and HLA in healthy donors (TCRdb year 2017). Study-wide context: In an earlier analysis of some 610 of the donors, approximately 300 Gb of sequence data and 117 million unique TCR beta sequences from 180 million or so T cells were reported. Around 320 gigabases of sequencing data and tens of millions of unique TCR sequences were included in an early release covering roughly 600 HLA-typed donors. Among the approximately 420 genotyped donors, around 79% belonged to the genetic ancestry cluster associated with self-reported Caucasian donors. The study was designed to test whether signatures of past pathogen exposure could be identified by cataloging public T cell receptors. The T cell repertoires of some 700 subjects were profiled by immunosequencing and related to cytomegalovirus serostatus. In addition to the first cohort of hundreds of subjects, a separate validation cohort of 100 to 150 different subjects was used. To predict cytomegalovirus infection status, the study brought together high-throughput TCR immunosequencing, statistical association of individual TCRs with disease status, and machine learning. A later analysis re-analyzed previously published TCR beta repertoires from hundreds of donors and added high-resolution HLA genotyping to study TCR occurrence patterns. Rather than using new phenotypic data, the later analysis identified candidate immune exposures from TCR beta sequences and from how often those sequences occurred across donors. An earlier analysis of 587 of the donors used high-throughput TCR beta sequencing to judge whether each TCR beta V gene segment behaved as functional or pseudogenic. Donor age, sex, ethnicity and CMV serostatus were compiled alongside the repertoire data. A later genetic analysis took genome-wide SNP genotypes for about 65% of the 666 donors and used that subset as a discovery cohort. Every repertoire in the discovery cohort had been generated on one and the same sequencing platform. HLA typing included class I and class II loci at four-digit resolution. Typing coverage differed by locus: A, B, C, DRB1 and DQB1 were typed in about 629-640 donors, DQA1 in roughly 500, DPA1 in 600 to 610, and DPB1 in 472. Because of strong linkage in the cohort, roughly five DR-DQ haplotypes were treated as single units for association and clustering. Among roughly 400 genotyped donors of the cohort, an average of about 240,000 unique TCR beta nucleotide sequences were sequenced per donor, 15% to 20% of them non-productive.

The cohort was made up of around 720 healthy bone marrow donors. All cohort members were sampled while nominally healthy, although unrecorded immune exposures were likely present. The donor was CMV seropositive and was included in the group of 250 to 350 seropositive cohort members. A peripheral blood sample was collected from each donor, and TCR beta sequencing was performed on peripheral blood mononuclear cells. The Qiagen DNeasy Blood Extraction Kit was used to extract genomic DNA from the blood cell samples. Study-level results and caveats: Cytomegalovirus status was reported to be diagnosed by the classifier with high specificity and sensitivity in both the original and validation cohorts. A further reported finding was that TCR beta sequences accurately predicted the HLA-A and HLA-B alleles for most subjects in the first cohort. Only TCR beta chains were sequenced in this cohort, and the absence of alpha or paired-chain data limited detectable features. According to a later analysis, TCR association rates differed among HLA loci, with DRB1 alleles showing the most associated TCRs and HLA-C alleles showing the fewest. In an earlier analysis of several hundred of the donors, most TCR beta V segments were observed in productive rearrangements about 87% or about 30% of the time, broadly matching IMGT annotations. Roughly uniform sequencing depth across donors was assumed in presence/absence analyses, although this assumption may not hold. A later analysis reported that several top co-occurrence clusters appeared linked to parvovirus B19, influenza, CMV and Epstein-Barr virus. Across donors, most TCR sequences were observed very rarely, whereas some public TCRs were present in many individuals. Some IMGT-functional V segments, including TRBV6-2 and TRBV6-3, could not be told apart with the 87-base-pair reads, so those segments were excluded. Correlated functional status among segregating V segments might be attributable to linkage disequilibrium, but an unknown experimental factor could not be ruled out. When HLA alleles, especially DR and DQ, strongly co-occurred, attributing TCR associations to individual alleles was difficult. CMV serostatus was the only immune exposure information available for the cohort. Compared with equally common non-associated chains, HLA-associated TCR beta chains in a later analysis were more clonally expanded and had lower generation probabilities. In a later analysis, around 17,000 TCR beta sequences were associated with specific HLA alleles at a false discovery rate of 0.05. Because counts were too low, 15 to 20 rarely observed V segments, including chromosome 9 orphons, were excluded from the earlier analysis of about 500 of the donors. In a later genetic analysis, a missense DCLRE1C variant was associated with V-gene and J-gene trimming of TCR beta chains, and the association was replicated in an independent cohort. In a later genetic analysis, fewer N-insertions in productive TCRs were reported among donors in an Asian-associated ancestry cluster than the roughly 710-donor mean. According to the authors, the approach could potentially be generalized to other disease states and immunological phenotypes. HLA typing was unavailable for some donors at each locus, so association tests used only the typed subset. A total of roughly 160 TCR beta chains were listed by the study as associated with cytomegalovirus. A group of highly shared sequence variants was considered likely to be a technical artifact of the sequencing pipeline. In vitro tests confirmed that three of the cytomegalovirus-associated TCR beta chains recognize cytomegalovirus antigens. According to a later analysis, most CMV-associated TCR beta chains appeared to be HLA-restricted, and the HLA associations seemed to be driven largely by CMV exposure.

Points on this clone: The specificity of this receptor is unknown. Nothing much larger sits one base from this clone, and base qualities are not available.

Libraries were made using the immunoSEQ multiplex PCR assay. For the multiplex PCR, a mixture combining 60 forward primers for TCR Vbeta segments and 13 reverse primers for TCR Jbeta segments was used. The CDR3 region of rearranged TCR beta genes was amplified from genomic DNA by a multiplex PCR assay. On the Illumina HiSeq System, the amplified TCR beta libraries were sequenced as 87-base-pair reads. The study's own analysis went as follows. A later analysis tallied roughly 80 million unique TCR beta chains across the approximately 670 repertoires, and approximately 12 million of those chains were shared by two or more donors. To remove PCR and sequencing errors, raw reads were error-corrected and collapsed into unique sequences using a nearest-neighbor algorithm that merged closely related sequences. To assign V, D and J gene segments, CDR3 sequences were aligned to IMGT reference sequences. Each retained sequence needed at least a six-nucleotide match to both a V gene segment and a J gene segment. Rearrangements were called productive when the CDR3 lacked stop codons and stayed in frame with V and J; all others were non-productive. Following IMGT convention, CDR3 was defined as the stretch from the second conserved V-encoded cysteine up to the conserved J-encoded phenylalanine. Sequences without an unambiguous match to a single V gene segment were excluded from the earlier analysis of almost 600 of the donors. In an earlier analysis of some 590 of the donors, a V segment was called functional when productive rearrangements were above 56.7%, and segregating when the standard deviation between donors exceeded 5%. A statistical classification framework was developed to diagnose cytomegalovirus status using the catalog of TCR beta chain sequences. In a later analysis, V and J genes were assigned by comparing TCR nucleotide sequences against IMGT/GENE-DB human TR gene sequences. In a later analysis, CDR3 sequences and most-parsimonious VDJ recombination scenarios were assigned using the TCRdist pipeline. In a later analysis, each TCR beta chain was defined by its CDR3 amino acid sequence together with its V-gene family, and reads lacking a unique V-gene family were excluded. As a way to deal with suspected cross-contamination and a sequencing artifact, a later analysis dropped 500 to 700 nucleotide sequences that were highly shared and had low generation probability. In a later analysis, a clonal expansion index for each public chain was calculated from normalized within-repertoire ranks of inferred template counts. In a later analysis, generation probabilities were computed using a VDJ recombination model fitted to out-of-frame rearrangements, and the results were checked against IGoR. A later analysis scored TCR-TCR, TCR-HLA and TCR-CMV co-occurrence with hypergeometric tests, applying a repertoire-size bias correction to TCR pairs. A later analysis estimated false discovery rates by permuting HLA or CMV assignments 20 times. In a later analysis, co-occurring TCRs were grouped with DBSCAN, and TCRdist sequence similarity was added when clustering was performed within HLA-allele-positive subsets. Repertoires with fewer than 30,000 or more than 120,000 public chains, plus five repertoires with anomalous nucleotide sharing, were excluded from co-occurrence clustering. What TCRdb holds here is the immuneACCESS table cut down to in-frame rearrangements. Part of the clones is not present; checked against another copy, under half of the missing clones reflect an unresolved V gene, and the others are unexplained. V and J calls and clone size are those listed in that table; D and trimming were worked out from the DNA. This sample lists 75,000 to 90,000 clones; around 68% were detected once. Jointly, the top ten make up around 24% of the sample.

Germline trimming amounts to 4 bases on V and 6 bases on J, with 4 as the count of junction bases outside the gene matches. The germline V gene specifies LGHNT as CDR1 and FRNRAP as CDR2. Counted from cysteine to phenylalanine, this CDR3 has 14 amino acids. Of all the DNA, just the CDR3 is kept, 42 bases in frame from base 1. This clonotype originated in a man aged 25-45 years in good health and CMV-seropositive. The sample consisted of PBMCs. The chain uses TRBV12-5 and TRBJ2-1, and TRBD1 aligns with 9 junction nucleotides. The encoded CDR3 is CASGSGQGFNEQFF. The nucleotides read TGTGCTAGTGGTTCGGGACAGGGCTTCAATGAGCAGTTCTTC.